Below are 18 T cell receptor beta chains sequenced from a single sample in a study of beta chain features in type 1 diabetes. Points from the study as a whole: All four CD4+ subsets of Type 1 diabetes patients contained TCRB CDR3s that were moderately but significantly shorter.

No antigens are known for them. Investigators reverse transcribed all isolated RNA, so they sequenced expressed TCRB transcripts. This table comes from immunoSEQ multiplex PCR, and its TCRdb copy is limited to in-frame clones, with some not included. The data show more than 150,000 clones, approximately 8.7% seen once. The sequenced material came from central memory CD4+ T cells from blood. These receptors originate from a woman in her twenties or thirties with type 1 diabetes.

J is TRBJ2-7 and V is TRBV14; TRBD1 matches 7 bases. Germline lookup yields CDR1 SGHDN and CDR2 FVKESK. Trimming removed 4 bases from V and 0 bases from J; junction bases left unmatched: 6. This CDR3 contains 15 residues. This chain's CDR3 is CASSRDRVSSYEQYF. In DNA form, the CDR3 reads TGTGCCAGCAGCCGAGACAGGGTTTCCTCCTACGAGCAGTACTTC. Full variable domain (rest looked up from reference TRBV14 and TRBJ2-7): EAGVTQFPSHSVIEKGQTVTLRCDPISGHDNLYWYRRVMGKEIKFLLHFVKESKQDESGMPNNRFLAERTGGTYSTLKVQPAELEDSGVYFCASSRDRVSSYEQYFGPGTRLTVT.

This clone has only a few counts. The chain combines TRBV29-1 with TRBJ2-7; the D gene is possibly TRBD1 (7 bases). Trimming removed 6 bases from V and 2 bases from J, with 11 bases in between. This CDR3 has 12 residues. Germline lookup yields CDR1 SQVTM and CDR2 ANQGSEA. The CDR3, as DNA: TGCAGCGTGGCGGGACAGACCTACGAGCAGTACTTC. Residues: CSVAGQTYEQYF.

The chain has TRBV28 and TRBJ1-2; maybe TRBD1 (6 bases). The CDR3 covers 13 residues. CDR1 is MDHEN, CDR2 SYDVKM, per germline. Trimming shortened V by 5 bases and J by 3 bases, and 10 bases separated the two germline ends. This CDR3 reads CASSRYRDYGYTF. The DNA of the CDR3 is TGTGCCAGCAGTCGGTACAGGGACTATGGCTACACCTTC.

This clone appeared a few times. CDR3 in DNA: TGTGCCAGCAGCTTAACGTTGGGAGGGGATGGCTACACCTTC. Its protein is CASSLTLGGDGYTF. The chain has TRBV7-3 and TRBJ1-2; D may be TRBD1 (5 bases). The CDR3 extends over 14 amino acids. Germline CDR1 is SGHTA and CDR2 is FQGTGA. V was clipped by 0 bases and J by 6 bases, with 11 bases between them. The complete variable domain, with remaining parts taken from reference TRBV7-3 and TRBJ1-2, reads GAGVSQTPSNKVTEKGKYVELRCDPISGHTALYWYRQSLGQGPEFLIYFQGTGAADDSGLPNDRFFAVRPEGSVSTLKIQRTERGDSAVYLCASSLTLGGDGYTFGSGTRLTVV.

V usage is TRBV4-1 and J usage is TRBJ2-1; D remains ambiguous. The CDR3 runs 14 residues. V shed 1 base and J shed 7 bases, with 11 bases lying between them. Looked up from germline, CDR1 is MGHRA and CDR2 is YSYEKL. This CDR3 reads CASSQGGFSNEQFF. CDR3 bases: TGCGCCAGCAGCCAAGGAGGATTTAGTAATGAGCAGTTCTTC.

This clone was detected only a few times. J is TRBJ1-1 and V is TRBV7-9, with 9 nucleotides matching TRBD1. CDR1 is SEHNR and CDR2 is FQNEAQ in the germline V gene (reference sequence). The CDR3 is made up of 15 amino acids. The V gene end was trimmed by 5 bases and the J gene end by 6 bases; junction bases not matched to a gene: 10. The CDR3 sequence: CASSARGQGIPEAFF. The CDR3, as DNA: TGTGCCAGCAGCGCCCGGGGACAGGGTATACCTGAAGCTTTCTTT.

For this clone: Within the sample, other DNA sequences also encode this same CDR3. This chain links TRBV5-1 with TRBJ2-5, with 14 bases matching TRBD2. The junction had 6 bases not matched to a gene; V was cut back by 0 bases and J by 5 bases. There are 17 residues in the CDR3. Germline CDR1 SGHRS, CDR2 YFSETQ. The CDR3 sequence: CASSLGLAGGPGETQYF. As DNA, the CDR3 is TGCGCCAGCAGCTTGGGACTAGCGGGAGGGCCGGGGGAGACCCAGTACTTC. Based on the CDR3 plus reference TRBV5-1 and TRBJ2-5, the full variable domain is KAGVTQTPRYLIKTRGQQVTLSCSPISGHRSVSWYQQTPGQGLQFLFEYFSETQRNKGNFPGRFSGRQFSNSRSEMNVSTLELGDSALYLCASSLGLAGGPGETQYFGPGTRLLVL.

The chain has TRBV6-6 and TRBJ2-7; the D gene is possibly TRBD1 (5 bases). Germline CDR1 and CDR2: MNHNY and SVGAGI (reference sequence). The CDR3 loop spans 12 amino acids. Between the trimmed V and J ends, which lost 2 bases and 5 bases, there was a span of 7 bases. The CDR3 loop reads CASSYQGHEQYF. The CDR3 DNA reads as TGTGCCAGCAGTTACCAGGGCCACGAGCAGTACTTC.

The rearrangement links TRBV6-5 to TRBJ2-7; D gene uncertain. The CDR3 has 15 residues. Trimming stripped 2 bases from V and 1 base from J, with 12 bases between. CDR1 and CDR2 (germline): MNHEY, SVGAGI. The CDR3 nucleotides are TGTGCCAGCAGTTACGACATCAAACCTTCCTACGAGCAGTACTTC. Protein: CASSYDIKPSYEQYF.

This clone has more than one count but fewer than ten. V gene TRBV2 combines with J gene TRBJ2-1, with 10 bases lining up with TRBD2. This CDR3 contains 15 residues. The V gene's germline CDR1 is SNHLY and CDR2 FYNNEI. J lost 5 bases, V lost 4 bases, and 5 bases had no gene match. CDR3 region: CASSGLLAGDNEQFF. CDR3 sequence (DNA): TGTGCCAGCAGTGGTTTGCTAGCGGGGGACAATGAGCAGTTCTTC. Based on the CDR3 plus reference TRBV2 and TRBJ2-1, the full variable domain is EPEVTQTPSHQVTQMGQEVILRCVPISNHLYFYWYRQILGQKVEFLVSFYNNEISEKSEIFDDQFSVERPDGSNFTLKIRSTKLEDSAMYFCASSGLLAGDNEQFFGPGTRLTVL.

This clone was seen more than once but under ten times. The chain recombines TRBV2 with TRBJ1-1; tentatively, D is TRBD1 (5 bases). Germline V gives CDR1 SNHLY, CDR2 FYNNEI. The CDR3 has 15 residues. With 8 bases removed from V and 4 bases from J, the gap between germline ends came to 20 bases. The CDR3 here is CASVGDRVGGTEAFF. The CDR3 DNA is TGTGCCAGCGTTGGCGACAGAGTGGGTGGCACTGAAGCTTTCTTT.

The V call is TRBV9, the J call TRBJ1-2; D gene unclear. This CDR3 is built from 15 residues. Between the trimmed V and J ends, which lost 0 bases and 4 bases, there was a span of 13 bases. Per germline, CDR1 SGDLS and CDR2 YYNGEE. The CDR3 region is CASSVEHSTPYGYTF. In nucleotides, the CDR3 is TGTGCCAGCAGCGTAGAACATTCGACTCCCTATGGCTACACCTTC.

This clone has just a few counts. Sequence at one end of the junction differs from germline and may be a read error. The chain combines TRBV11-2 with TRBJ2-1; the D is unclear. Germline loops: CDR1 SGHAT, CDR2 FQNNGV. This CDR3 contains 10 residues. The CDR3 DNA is TGTGCCAGCAGCATAGACTTGCAGTTCTTC. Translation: CASSIDLQFF.

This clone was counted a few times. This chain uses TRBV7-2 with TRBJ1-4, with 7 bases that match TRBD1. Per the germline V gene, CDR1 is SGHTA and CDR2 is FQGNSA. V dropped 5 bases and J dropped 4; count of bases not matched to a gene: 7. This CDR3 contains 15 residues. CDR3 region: CASSPRDRDNEKLFF. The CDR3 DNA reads TGTGCCAGCAGCCCCCGGGACAGAGATAATGAAAAACTGTTTTTT.

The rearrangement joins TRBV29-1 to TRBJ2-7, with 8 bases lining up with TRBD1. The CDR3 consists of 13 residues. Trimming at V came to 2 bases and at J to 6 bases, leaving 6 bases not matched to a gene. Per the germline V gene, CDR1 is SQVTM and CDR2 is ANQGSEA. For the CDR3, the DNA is TGCAGCGTTGAATCGACAGGGGAAGCCGAGCAGTACTTC. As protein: CSVESTGEAEQYF.

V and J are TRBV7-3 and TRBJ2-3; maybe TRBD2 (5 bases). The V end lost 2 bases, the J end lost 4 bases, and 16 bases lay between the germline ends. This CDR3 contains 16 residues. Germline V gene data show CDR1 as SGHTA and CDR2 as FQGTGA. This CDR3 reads CASSLLAIPGADTQYF. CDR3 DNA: TGTGCCAGCAGCTTATTGGCCATACCCGGGGCAGATACGCAGTATTTT.

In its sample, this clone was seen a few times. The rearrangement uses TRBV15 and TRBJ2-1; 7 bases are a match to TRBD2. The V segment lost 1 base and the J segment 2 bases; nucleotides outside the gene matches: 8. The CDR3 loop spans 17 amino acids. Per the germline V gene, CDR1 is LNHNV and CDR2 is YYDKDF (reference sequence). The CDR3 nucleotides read TGTGCCACCAGCAGAGTCGGTAGCGGGCGGACCTACAATGAGCAGTTCTTC. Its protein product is CATSRVGSGRTYNEQFF. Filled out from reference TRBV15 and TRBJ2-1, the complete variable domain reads DAMVIQNPRYQVTQFGKPVTLSCSQTLNHNVMYWYQQKSSQAPKLLFHYYDKDFNNEADTPDNFQSRRPNTSFCFLDIRSPGLGDTAMYLCATSRVGSGRTYNEQFFGPGTRLTVL.

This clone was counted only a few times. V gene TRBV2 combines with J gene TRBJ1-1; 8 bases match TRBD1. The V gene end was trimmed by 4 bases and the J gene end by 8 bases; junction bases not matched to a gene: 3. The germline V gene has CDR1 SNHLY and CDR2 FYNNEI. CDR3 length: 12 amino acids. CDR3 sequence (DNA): TGTGCCAGCAGTGGGGACAGGACCGAAGCTTTCTTT. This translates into CASSGDRTEAFF.